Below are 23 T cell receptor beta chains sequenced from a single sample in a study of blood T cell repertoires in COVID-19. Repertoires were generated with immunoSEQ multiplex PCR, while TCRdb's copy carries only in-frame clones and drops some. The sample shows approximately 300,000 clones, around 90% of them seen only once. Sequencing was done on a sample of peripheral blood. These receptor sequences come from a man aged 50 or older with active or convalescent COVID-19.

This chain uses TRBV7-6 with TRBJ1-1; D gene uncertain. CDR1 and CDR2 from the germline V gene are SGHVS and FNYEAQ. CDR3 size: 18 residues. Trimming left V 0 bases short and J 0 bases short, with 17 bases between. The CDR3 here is CASSLAAQSNNMNTEAFF. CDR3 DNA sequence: TGTGCCAGCAGCTTAGCAGCGCAAAGTAACAACATGAACACTGAAGCTTTCTTT.

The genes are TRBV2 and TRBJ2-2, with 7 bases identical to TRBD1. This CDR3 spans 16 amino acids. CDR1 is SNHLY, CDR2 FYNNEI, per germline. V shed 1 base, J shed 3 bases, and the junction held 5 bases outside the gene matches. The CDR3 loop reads CASSEDRGRDTGELFF. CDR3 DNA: TGTGCCAGCAGTGAAGACAGGGGTAGGGACACCGGGGAGCTGTTTTTT.

CDR3 amino acids: CASSTWDRGPLGYTF. The CDR3 nucleotides are TGTGCCAGCAGCACGTGGGACAGGGGGCCCCTCGGCTACACCTTC. This chain links TRBV7-9 with TRBJ1-2, with 12 positions matching TRBD1. Germline V gene data show CDR1 as SEHNR and CDR2 as FQNEAQ (reference sequence). This CDR3 comprises 15 residues. The V segment lost 5 bases and the J segment 8 bases; nucleotides outside the gene matches: 9.

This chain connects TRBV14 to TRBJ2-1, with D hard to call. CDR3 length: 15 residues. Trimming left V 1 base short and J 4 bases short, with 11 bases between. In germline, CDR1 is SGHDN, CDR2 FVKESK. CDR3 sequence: CASSQAPTRYNEQFF. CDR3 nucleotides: TGTGCCAGCAGCCAAGCCCCCACTCGATACAATGAGCAGTTCTTC.

The CDR3 is CASSLTRQINAEAFF. The CDR3 nucleotides are TGTGCCAGTAGTTTGACCCGACAGATAAACGCTGAAGCTTTCTTT. V usage is TRBV19 and J usage is TRBJ1-1; D might be TRBD1 (5 bases). The CDR3 covers 15 residues. V shed 5 bases and J shed 6 bases, with 19 bases lying between them. Per the germline V gene, CDR1 is LNHDA and CDR2 is SQIVND (reference sequence).

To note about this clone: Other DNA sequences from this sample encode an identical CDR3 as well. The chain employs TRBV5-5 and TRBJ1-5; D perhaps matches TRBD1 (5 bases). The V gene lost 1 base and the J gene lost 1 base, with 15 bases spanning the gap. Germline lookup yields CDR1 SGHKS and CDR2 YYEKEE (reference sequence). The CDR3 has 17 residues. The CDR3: CASSLSGRAYSNQPQHF. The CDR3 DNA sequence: TGTGCCAGCAGCTTGAGTGGCAGGGCTTACAGCAATCAGCCCCAGCATTTT.

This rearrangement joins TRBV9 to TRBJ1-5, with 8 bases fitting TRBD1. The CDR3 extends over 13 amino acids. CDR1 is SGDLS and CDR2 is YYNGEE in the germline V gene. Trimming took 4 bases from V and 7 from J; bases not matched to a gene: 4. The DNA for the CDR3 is TGTGCCAGCAGCCAGACAGGGGACCAGCCCCAGCATTTT. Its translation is CASSQTGDQPQHF.

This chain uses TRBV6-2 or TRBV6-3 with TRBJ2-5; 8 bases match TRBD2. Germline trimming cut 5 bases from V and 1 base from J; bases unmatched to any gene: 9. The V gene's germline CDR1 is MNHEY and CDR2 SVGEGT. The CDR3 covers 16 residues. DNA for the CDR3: TGTGCCAGCAGTACCCCCCGGACTAGCAGCCAAGAGACCCAGTACTTC. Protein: CASSTPRTSSQETQYF.

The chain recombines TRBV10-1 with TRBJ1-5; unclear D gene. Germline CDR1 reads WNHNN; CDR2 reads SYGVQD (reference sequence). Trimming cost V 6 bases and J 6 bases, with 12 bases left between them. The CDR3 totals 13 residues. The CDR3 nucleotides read TGCGCCAGCAGCCGAGAGGGAGGTCAGCCCCAGCATTTT. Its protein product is CASSREGGQPQHF.

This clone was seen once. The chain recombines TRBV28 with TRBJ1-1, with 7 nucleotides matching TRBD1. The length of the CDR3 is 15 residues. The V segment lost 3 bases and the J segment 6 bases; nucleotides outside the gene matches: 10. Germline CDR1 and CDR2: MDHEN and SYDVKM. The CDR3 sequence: CASSFWAGGNAEAFF. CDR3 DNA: TGTGCCAGCAGTTTTTGGGCAGGGGGGAATGCTGAAGCTTTCTTT.

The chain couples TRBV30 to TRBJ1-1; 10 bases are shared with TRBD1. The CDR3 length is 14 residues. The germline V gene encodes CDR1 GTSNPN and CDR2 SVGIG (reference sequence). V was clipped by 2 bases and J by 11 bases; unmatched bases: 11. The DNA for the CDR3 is TGTGCCTGGAGTCGACAGGGGGCGCGGAGGTGGGCTTTCTTT. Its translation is CAWSRQGARRWAFF.

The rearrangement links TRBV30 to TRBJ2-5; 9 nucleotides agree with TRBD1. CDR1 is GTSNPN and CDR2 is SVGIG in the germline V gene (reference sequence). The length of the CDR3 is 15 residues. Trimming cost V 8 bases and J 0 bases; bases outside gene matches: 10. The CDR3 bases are TGTGCCCGCTCCCAGGGACAGGGAAACCAAGAGACCCAGTACTTC. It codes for CARSQGQGNQETQYF.

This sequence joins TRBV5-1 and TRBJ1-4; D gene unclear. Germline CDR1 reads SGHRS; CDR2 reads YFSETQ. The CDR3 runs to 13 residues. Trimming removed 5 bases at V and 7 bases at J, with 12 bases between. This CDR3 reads CASRDSPGEKLFF. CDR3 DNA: TGCGCCAGCAGAGACTCACCGGGTGAAAAACTGTTTTTT.

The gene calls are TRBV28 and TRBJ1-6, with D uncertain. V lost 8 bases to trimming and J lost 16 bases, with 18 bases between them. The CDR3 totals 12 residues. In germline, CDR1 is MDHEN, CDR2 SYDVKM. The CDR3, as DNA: TGTGCCAGCCAAAGAGGGTTTCGGGATCTCCACTTT. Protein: CASQRGFRDLHF. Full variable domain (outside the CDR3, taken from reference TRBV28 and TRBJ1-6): DVKVTQSSRYLVKRTGEKVFLECVQDMDHENMFWYRQDPGLGLRLIYFSYDVKMKEKGDIPEGYSVSREKKERFSLILESASTNQTSMYLCASQRGFRDLHFGNGTRLTVT.

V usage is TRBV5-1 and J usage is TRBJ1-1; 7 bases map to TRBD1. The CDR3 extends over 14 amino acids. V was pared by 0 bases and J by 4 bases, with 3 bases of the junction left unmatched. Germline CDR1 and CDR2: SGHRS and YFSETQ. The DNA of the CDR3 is TGCGCCAGCAGCTTGGATGCAGGGGGCACTGAAGCTTTCTTT. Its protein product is CASSLDAGGTEAFF. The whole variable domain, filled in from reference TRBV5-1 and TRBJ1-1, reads KAGVTQTPRYLIKTRGQQVTLSCSPISGHRSVSWYQQTPGQGLQFLFEYFSETQRNKGNFPGRFSGRQFSNSRSEMNVSTLELGDSALYLCASSLDAGGTEAFFGQGTRLTVV.

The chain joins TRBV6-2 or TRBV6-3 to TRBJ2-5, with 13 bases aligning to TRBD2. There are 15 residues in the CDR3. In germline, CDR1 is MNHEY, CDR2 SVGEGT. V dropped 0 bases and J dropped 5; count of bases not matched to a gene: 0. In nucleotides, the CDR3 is TGTGCCAGCAGTTACTCGACTAGCGGGGGGGAGACCCAGTACTTC. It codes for CASSYSTSGGETQYF.

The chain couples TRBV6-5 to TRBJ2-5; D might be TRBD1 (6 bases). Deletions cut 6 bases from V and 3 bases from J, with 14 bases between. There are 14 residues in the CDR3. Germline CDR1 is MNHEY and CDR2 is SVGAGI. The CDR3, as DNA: TGTGCCAGCAGCCACGGACAGAATAAAGAGACCCAGTACTTC. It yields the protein CASSHGQNKETQYF.

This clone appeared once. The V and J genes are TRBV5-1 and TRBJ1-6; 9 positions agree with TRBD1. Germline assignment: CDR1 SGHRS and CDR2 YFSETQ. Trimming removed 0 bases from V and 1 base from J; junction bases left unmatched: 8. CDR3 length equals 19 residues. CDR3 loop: CASSLETGGGLSYNSPLHF. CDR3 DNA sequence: TGCGCCAGCAGCTTGGAAACAGGGGGCGGTCTTTCCTATAATTCACCCCTCCACTTT.

This CDR3 is CASSEVVGGSAVNTEAFF. CDR3 DNA sequence: TGTGCCAGCAGTGAAGTCGTAGGCGGCTCGGCTGTGAACACTGAAGCTTTCTTT. The chain combines TRBV2 with TRBJ1-1; D gene unclear. There are 18 residues in the CDR3. CDR1 and CDR2 from the germline V gene are SNHLY and FYNNEI. Trimming took off 1 base at V and 0 bases at J, with 18 bases between the two ends. The full variable domain, in which reference TRBV2 and TRBJ1-1 provide the parts outside the CDR3, is EPEVTQTPSHQVTQMGQEVILRCVPISNHLYFYWYRQILGQKVEFLVSFYNNEISEKSEIFDDQFSVERPDGSNFTLKIRSTKLEDSAMYFCASSEVVGGSAVNTEAFFGQGTRLTVV.

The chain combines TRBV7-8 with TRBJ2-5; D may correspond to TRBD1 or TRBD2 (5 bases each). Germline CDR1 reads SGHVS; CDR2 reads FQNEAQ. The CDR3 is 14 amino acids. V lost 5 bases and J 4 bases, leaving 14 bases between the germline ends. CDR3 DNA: TGTGCCAGCAGCCGGGACCCCGGAGGAGAGACCCAGTACTTC. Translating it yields CASSRDPGGETQYF.

The CDR3 loop reads CAISESARGETQYF. The CDR3 nucleotides are TGTGCCATCAGTGAGTCGGCCAGGGGAGAGACCCAGTACTTC. The chain links TRBV10-3 to TRBJ2-5; TRBD1 might be the D (6 bases). This CDR3 comprises 14 residues. CDR1 ENHRY and CDR2 SYGVKD come from the germline V gene. The V and J ends lost 0 bases and 4 bases respectively, with 9 bases between them.

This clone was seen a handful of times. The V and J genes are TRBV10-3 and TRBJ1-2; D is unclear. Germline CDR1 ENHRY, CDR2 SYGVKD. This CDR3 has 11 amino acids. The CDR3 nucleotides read TGTGTTTCAGGCGATAACTATGGCTACACCTTC. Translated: CVSGDNYGYTF.

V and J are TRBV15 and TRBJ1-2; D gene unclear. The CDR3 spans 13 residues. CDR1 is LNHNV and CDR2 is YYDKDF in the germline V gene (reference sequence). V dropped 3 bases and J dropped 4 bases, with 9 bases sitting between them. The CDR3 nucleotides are TGTGCCACCAGCAGGGAGGGCGGCTATGGCTACACCTTC. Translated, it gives CATSREGGYGYTF.